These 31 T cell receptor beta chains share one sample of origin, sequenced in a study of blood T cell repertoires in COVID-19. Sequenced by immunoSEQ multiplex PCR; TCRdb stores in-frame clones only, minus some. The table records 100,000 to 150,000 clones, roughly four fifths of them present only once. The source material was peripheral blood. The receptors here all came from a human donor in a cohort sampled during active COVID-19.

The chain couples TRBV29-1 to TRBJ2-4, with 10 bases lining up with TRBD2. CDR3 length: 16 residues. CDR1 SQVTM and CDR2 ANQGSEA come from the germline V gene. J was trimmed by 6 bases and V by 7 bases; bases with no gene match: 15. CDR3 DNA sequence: TGCAGCGCCGGTGGCCTAGCGGGGGCCTCGGGAAACATTCAGTACTTC. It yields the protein CSAGGLAGASGNIQYF.

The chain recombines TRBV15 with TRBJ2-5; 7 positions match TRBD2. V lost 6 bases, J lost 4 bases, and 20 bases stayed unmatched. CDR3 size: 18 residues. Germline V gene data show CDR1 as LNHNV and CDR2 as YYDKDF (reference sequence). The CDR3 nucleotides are TGTGCCACCAGACCAAGTGGGCTAGCGGCCCGATTTGGAGAGACCCAGTACTTC. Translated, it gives CATRPSGLAARFGETQYF.

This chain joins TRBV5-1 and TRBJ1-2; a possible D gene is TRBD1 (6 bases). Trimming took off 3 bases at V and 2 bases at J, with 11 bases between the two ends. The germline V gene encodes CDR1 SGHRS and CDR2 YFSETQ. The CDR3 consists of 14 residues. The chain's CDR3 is CASSSLDRNYGYTF. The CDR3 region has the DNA TGCGCCAGCAGCTCTTTGGACAGAAACTATGGCTACACCTTC. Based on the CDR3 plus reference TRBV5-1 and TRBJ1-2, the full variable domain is KAGVTQTPRYLIKTRGQQVTLSCSPISGHRSVSWYQQTPGQGLQFLFEYFSETQRNKGNFPGRFSGRQFSNSRSEMNVSTLELGDSALYLCASSSLDRNYGYTFGSGTRLTVV.

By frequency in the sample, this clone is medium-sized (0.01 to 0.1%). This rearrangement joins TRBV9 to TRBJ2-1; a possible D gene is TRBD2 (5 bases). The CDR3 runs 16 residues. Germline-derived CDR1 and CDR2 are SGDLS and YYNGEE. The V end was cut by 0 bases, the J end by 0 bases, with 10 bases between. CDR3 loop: CASSVGGGLSYNEQFF. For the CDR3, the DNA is TGTGCCAGCAGCGTAGGTGGCGGACTCTCCTACAATGAGCAGTTCTTC.

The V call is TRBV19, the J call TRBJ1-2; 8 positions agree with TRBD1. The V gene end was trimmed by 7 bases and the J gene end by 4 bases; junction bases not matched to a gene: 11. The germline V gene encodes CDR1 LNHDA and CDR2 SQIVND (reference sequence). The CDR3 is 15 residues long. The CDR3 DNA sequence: TGTGCCAGTACCCCGACAGGGGATGGTAGCTATGGCTACACCTTC. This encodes CASTPTGDGSYGYTF.

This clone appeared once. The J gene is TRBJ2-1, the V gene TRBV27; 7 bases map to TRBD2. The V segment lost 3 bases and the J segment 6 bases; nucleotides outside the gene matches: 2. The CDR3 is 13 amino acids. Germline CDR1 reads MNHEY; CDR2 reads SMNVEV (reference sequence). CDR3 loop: CASSFGGGNEQFF. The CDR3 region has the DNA TGTGCCAGCAGTTTTGGGGGGGGCAATGAGCAGTTCTTC.

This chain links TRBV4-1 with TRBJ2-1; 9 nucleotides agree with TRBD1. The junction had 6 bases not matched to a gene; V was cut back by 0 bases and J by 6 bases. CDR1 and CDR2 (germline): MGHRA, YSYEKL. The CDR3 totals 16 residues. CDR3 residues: CASSQDPGTGSNEQFF. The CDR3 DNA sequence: TGCGCCAGCAGCCAAGATCCTGGGACAGGGTCCAATGAGCAGTTCTTC.

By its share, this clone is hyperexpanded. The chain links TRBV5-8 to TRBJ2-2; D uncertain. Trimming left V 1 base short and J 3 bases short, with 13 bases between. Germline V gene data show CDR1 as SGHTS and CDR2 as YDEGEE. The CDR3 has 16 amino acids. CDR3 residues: CASSLYRRSDTGELFF. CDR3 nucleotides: TGTGCCAGCAGCTTGTATAGGAGATCGGACACCGGGGAGCTGTTTTTT.

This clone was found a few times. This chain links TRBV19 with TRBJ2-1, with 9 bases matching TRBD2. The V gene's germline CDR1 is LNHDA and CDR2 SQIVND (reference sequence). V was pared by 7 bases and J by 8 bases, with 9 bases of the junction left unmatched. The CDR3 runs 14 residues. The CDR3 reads CASTTPGLAHEQFF. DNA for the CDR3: TGTGCCAGTACCACACCGGGACTAGCCCATGAGCAGTTCTTC.

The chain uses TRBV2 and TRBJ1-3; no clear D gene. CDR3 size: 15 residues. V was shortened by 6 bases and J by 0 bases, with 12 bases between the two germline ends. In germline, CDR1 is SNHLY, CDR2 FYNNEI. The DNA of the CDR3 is TGTGCCAGCAGCGTCCCGGTATACTCTGGAAACACCATATATTTT. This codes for CASSVPVYSGNTIYF.

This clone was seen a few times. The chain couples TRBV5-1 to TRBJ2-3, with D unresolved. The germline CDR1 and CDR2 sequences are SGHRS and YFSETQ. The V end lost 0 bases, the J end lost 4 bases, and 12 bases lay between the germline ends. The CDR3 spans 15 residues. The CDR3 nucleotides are TGCGCCAGCAGCTTGGTATCAGGCGATGCAGATACGCAGTATTTT. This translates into CASSLVSGDADTQYF. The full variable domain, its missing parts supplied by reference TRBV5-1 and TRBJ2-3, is KAGVTQTPRYLIKTRGQQVTLSCSPISGHRSVSWYQQTPGQGLQFLFEYFSETQRNKGNFPGRFSGRQFSNSRSEMNVSTLELGDSALYLCASSLVSGDADTQYFGPGTRLTVL.

Here the CDR3 DNA reads TGTGCCAGCAGTTACTCGGGCGGGGTCCAAGAGACCCAGTACTTC. It is translated as CASSYSGGVQETQYF. The chain has TRBV6-5 and TRBJ2-5, with a weak D call TRBD2 (6 bases). Trimming took 0 bases from V and 1 from J, leaving 9 bases between them. Germline-derived CDR1 and CDR2 are MNHEY and SVGAGI. The CDR3 covers 15 residues.

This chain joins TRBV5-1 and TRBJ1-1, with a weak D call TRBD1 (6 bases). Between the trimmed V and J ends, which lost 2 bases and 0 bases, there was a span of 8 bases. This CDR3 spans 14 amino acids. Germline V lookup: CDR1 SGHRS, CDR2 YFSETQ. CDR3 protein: CASSFTGLNTEAFF. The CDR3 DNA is TGCGCCAGCAGCTTCACAGGGCTGAACACTGAAGCTTTCTTT. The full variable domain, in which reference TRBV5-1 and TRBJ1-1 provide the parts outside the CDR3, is KAGVTQTPRYLIKTRGQQVTLSCSPISGHRSVSWYQQTPGQGLQFLFEYFSETQRNKGNFPGRFSGRQFSNSRSEMNVSTLELGDSALYLCASSFTGLNTEAFFGQGTRLTVV.

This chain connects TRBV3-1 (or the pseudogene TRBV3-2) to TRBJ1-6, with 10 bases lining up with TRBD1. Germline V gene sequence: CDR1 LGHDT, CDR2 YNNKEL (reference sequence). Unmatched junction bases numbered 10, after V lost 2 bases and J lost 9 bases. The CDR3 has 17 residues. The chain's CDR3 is CASSQWGDRGRGSPLHF. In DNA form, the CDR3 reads TGTGCCAGCAGCCAATGGGGTGACAGGGGGCGAGGTTCACCCCTCCACTTT.

Written as DNA, the CDR3 is TGTGCCAGCAGCGTAGCAACCCCCGGACAGGGGGCGCGCACCGGGGAGCTGTTTTTT. It is translated as CASSVATPGQGARTGELFF. V and J are TRBV9 and TRBJ2-2; 11 bases agree with TRBD1. The CDR3 is 19 amino acids. J lost 4 bases, V lost 0 bases, and 11 bases had no gene match. CDR1 and CDR2 from the germline V gene are SGDLS and YYNGEE. Supplemented by reference TRBV9 and TRBJ2-2, the full variable domain reads DSGVTQTPKHLITATGQRVTLRCSPRSGDLSVYWYQQSLDQGLQFLIQYYNGEERAKGNILERFSAQQFPDLHSELNLSSLELGDSALYFCASSVATPGQGARTGELFFGEGSRLTVL.

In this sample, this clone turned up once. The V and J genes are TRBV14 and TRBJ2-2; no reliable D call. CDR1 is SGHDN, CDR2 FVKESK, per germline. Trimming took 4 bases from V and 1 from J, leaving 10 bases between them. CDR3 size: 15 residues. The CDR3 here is CASSLKHLNTGELFF. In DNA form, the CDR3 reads TGTGCCAGCAGCCTAAAGCACCTGAACACCGGGGAGCTGTTTTTT.

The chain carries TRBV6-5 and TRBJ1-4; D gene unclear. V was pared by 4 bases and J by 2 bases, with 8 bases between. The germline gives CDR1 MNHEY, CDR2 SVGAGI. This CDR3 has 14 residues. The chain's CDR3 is CASSSLYTNEKLFF. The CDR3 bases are TGTGCCAGCAGTTCTTTGTATACTAATGAAAAACTGTTTTTT.

The CDR3 loop reads CASTGGVSTDTQYF. The CDR3 region has the DNA TGTGCCAGCACCGGCGGGGTAAGCACAGATACGCAGTATTTT. This sequence joins TRBV2 and TRBJ2-3; weak D call: TRBD2 (6 bases). Germline V gives CDR1 SNHLY, CDR2 FYNNEI. There are 14 residues in the CDR3. The V and J ends lost 7 bases and 0 bases respectively, with 11 bases between them.

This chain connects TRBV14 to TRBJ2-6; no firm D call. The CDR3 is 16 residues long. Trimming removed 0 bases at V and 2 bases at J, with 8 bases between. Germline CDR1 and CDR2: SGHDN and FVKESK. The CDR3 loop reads CASSQDLATGANVLTF. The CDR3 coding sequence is TGTGCCAGCAGCCAAGATTTGGCCACTGGGGCCAACGTCCTGACTTTC.

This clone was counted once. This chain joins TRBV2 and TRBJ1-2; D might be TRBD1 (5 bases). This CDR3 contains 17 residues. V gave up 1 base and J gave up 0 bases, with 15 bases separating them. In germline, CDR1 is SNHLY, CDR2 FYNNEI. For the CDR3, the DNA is TGTGCCAGCAGTGAAGGGGGTGACAGCGACTCTAACTATGGCTACACCTTC. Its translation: CASSEGGDSDSNYGYTF.

Here the CDR3 DNA reads TGCGCCAGCAGCGATTCCGGACTAGCGGGGGGGAAGACCGGGGAGCTGTTTTTT. The encoded protein is CASSDSGLAGGKTGELFF. The rearrangement joins TRBV5-1 to TRBJ2-2; TRBD2 matches at 15 bases. V dropped 4 bases and J dropped 5; count of bases not matched to a gene: 9. CDR1 and CDR2 from the germline V gene are SGHRS and YFSETQ. This CDR3 is 18 amino acids long.

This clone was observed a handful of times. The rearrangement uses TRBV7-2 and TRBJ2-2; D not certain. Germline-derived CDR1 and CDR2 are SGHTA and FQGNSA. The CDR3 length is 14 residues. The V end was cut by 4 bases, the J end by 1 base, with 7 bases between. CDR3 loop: CASSSYLNTGELFF. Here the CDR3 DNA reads TGTGCCAGCAGCTCGTACTTGAACACCGGGGAGCTGTTTTTT.

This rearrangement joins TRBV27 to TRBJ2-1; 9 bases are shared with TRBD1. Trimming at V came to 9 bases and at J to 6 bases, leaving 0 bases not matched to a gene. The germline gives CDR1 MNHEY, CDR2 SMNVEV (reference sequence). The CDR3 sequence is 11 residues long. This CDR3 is CARDRGNEQFF. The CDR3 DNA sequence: TGTGCCAGGGACAGGGGCAATGAGCAGTTCTTC.

The CDR3 protein is CASSQEARGTGELFF. The CDR3 coding sequence is TGCGCCAGCAGCCAAGAAGCCCGGGGCACCGGGGAGCTGTTTTTT. This chain links TRBV4-3 with TRBJ2-2; tentatively, D is TRBD2 (5 bases). Trimming shortened V by 0 bases and J by 4 bases, and 9 bases separated the two germline ends. CDR3 length: 15 residues. Germline CDR1 is LGHNA and CDR2 is YSLEER.

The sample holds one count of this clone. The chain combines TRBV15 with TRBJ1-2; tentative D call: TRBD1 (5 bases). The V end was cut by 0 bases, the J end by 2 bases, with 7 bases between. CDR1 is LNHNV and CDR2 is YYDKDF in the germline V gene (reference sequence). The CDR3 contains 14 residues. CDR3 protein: CATSREAGNYGYTF. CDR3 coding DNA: TGTGCCACCAGCAGAGAAGCAGGGAACTATGGCTACACCTTC.

CDR3: CASSLSPRGAGTQYF. CDR3 DNA sequence: TGTGCCAGCAGCTTATCCCCCAGGGGAGCCGGTACGCAGTATTTT. The V and J genes are TRBV11-2 and TRBJ2-3; D is possibly TRBD1 (6 bases). The CDR3 loop spans 15 amino acids. V gave up 2 bases and J gave up 8 bases, with 17 bases separating them. Germline assignment: CDR1 SGHAT and CDR2 FQNNGV. The full variable domain, completed using reference TRBV11-2 and TRBJ2-3, is EAGVAQSPRYKIIEKRQSVAFWCNPISGHATLYWYQQILGQGPKLLIQFQNNGVVDDSQLPKDRFSAERLKGVDSTLKIQPAKLEDSAVYLCASSLSPRGAGTQYFGPGTRLTVL.

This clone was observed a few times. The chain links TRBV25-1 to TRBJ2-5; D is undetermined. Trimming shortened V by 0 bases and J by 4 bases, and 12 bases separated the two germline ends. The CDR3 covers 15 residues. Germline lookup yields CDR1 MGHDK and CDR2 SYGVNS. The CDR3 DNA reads TGTGCCAGCAGTGAATACAGGAAGAACTCAGAGACCCAGTACTTC. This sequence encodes CASSEYRKNSETQYF.

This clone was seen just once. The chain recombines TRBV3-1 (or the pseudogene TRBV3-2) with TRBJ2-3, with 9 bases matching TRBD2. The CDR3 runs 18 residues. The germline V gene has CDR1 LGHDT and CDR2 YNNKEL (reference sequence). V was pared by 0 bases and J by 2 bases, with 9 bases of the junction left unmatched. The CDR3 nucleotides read TGTGCCAGCAGCCAAGATTTAGCGGGGGCCTCACCCACAGATACGCAGTATTTT. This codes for CASSQDLAGASPTDTQYF.

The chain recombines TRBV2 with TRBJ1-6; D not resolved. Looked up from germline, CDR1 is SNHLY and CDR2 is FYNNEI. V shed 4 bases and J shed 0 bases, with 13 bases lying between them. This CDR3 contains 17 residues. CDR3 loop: CASSVKTSSSYNSPLHF. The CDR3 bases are TGTGCCAGCAGTGTAAAAACGTCGAGCTCCTATAATTCACCCCTCCACTTT.

CDR3 amino acids: CASSSRPGSNSPLHF. The CDR3 DNA reads as TGTGCCAGCAGTTCGCGTCCAGGGTCCAATTCACCCCTCCACTTT. The rearrangement links TRBV6-2 or TRBV6-3 to TRBJ1-6; weak D call: TRBD1 (5 bases). The CDR3 contains 15 residues. V lost 4 bases and J 7 bases, leaving 14 bases between the germline ends. The V gene's germline CDR1 is MNHEY and CDR2 SVGEGT.

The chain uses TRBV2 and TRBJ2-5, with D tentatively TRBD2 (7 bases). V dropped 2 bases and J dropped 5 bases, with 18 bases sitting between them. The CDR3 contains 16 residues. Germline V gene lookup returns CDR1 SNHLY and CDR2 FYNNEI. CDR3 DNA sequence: TGTGCCAGCAGTGAACAGGGCGGGGGCGGAGGGGAGACCCAGTACTTC. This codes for CASSEQGGGGGETQYF.